This T cell receptor beta chain came from a study of control samples from healthy donors and cancer patients. This CDR3 has 15 amino acids. Trimming pared 0 bases from V and 0 bases from J, leaving 9 bases between. Germline lookup yields CDR1 SGDLS and CDR2 YYNGEE. Assay: immunoSEQ multiplex PCR; the TCRdb copy retains only in-frame clones and omits some. The sample shows some 220,000 clones, about 93% of them seen only once. The specimen sequenced was blood. The chain is built from TRBV9 and TRBJ1-1; possible D gene TRBD1, 6 bases. The clonotype was recovered from a man in his fifties or sixties in good health. As DNA, the CDR3 is TGTGCCAGCAGCGTAGAAGGGGGTTTGAACACTGAAGCTTTCTTT. It translates to CASSVEGGLNTEAFF. The variable domain in full, with the rest retrieved from reference TRBV9 and TRBJ1-1, is DSGVTQTPKHLITATGQRVTLRCSPRSGDLSVYWYQQSLDQGLQFLIQYYNGEERAKGNILERFSAQQFPDLHSELNLSSLELGDSALYFCASSVEGGLNTEAFFGQGTRLTVV.